The rows below give T cell receptor beta chains drawn from one sample of a study of cytomegalovirus exposure and HLA in healthy donors. Here immunoSEQ multiplex PCR was the method, and the copy in TCRdb shows in-frame clones only, minus some. The sample consists of some 200,000 clones, around 80% of them appearing once. Sequencing was carried out using PBMCs. The receptors originated from a woman aged 50 to 60 in good health and CMV-seronegative. Both conserved end residues are part of each CDR3. A D gene is named only where the DNA matches it firmly. Clone size is stated in some rows and not others, as once, few, many or a class when expanded.

CDR3,DNA,D,J,size,V
CARLDRGHYGYTF,TGTGCCAGACTGGACAGGGGACACTATGGCTACACCTTC,TRBD1,TRBJ1-2,NA,TRBV7-2
CASSQGVQENTEAFF,TGTGCCAGCAGCCAAGGAGTACAGGAGAACACTGAAGCTTTCTTT,NA,TRBJ1-1,NA,TRBV4-2
CASIREKDQPQHF,TGTGCCAGCATTCGAGAGAAAGATCAGCCCCAGCATTTT,NA,TRBJ1-5,NA,TRBV6-1
CASSPTGGRNIQYF,TGTGCCAGCAGCCCGACAGGCGGCAGAAACATTCAGTACTTC,NA,TRBJ2-4,few,TRBV7-9
CASSYSGQGSYEQYF,TGTGCCAGCAGTTACTCTGGACAGGGGTCCTACGAGCAGTACTTC,TRBD1,TRBJ2-7,NA,TRBV6-5
CASSLRTVEQYF,TGTGCCAGCAGCCTCCGGACAGTCGAGCAGTACTTC,NA,TRBJ2-7,NA,TRBV5-8
CASSYSSGYNSPLHF,TGTGCCAGCAGTTACTCTTCGGGCTATAATTCACCCCTCCACTTT,NA,TRBJ1-6,few,TRBV6-5
CASSVAGRGEETQYF,TGTGCCAGCAGCGTAGCTGGGCGGGGGGAAGAGACCCAGTACTTC,TRBD2,TRBJ2-5,NA,TRBV9
CASSLGLKLVTEAFF,TGTGCCAGCAGCTTAGGCCTGAAATTAGTCACTGAAGCTTTCTTT,NA,TRBJ1-1,NA,TRBV13
CASSSGGFVAAFF,TGTGCCAGCAGTTCGGGGGGCTTTGTGGCAGCTTTCTTT,NA,TRBJ1-1,NA,TRBV28
CASSGRLGRADTQYF,TGTGCCAGCAGCGGCCGTCTGGGCAGGGCAGATACGCAGTATTTT,NA,TRBJ2-3,NA,TRBV9
CASSLGGKNTEAFF,TGCGCCAGCAGCTTGGGCGGGAAGAACACTGAAGCTTTCTTT,NA,TRBJ1-1,NA,TRBV5-1
CASSAFDRGSLYGYTF,TGTGCCAGCAGCGCTTTCGACAGGGGGTCGCTCTATGGCTACACCTTC,TRBD1,TRBJ1-2,NA,TRBV9
CASSPKTDMNTEAFF,TGTGCCAGCTCACCAAAGACAGACATGAACACTGAAGCTTTCTTT,NA,TRBJ1-1,NA,TRBV18
CASSSFTGGGEKLFF,TGTGCCAGTAGTAGCTTTACAGGGGGCGGTGAAAAACTGTTTTTT,TRBD1,TRBJ1-4,NA,TRBV19
CASSSRGDEKLFF,TGCGCCAGCAGCTCCCGGGGGGATGAAAAACTGTTTTTT,NA,TRBJ1-4,few,TRBV5-1
CASSARQGYQETQYF,TGTGCCAGCAGCGCGAGACAGGGGTACCAAGAGACCCAGTACTTC,TRBD1,TRBJ2-5,NA,TRBV11-3
CASSFDPRGPQHF,TGTGCCAGCAGTTTCGATCCCCGGGGGCCCCAGCATTTT,NA,TRBJ1-5,few,TRBV28
CASSVVASGQETQYF,TGTGCCAGCAGCGTAGTGGCTAGCGGGCAGGAGACCCAGTACTTC,TRBD2,TRBJ2-5,few,TRBV9
CASSSFGQGDNEQFF,TGTGCCAGCAGCTCATTCGGACAGGGGGACAATGAGCAGTTCTTC,TRBD1,TRBJ2-1,once,TRBV11-3
CASTPGSGNTIYF,TGCGCCAGCACCCCGGGATCTGGAAACACCATATATTTT,NA,TRBJ1-3,NA,TRBV10-1
CASSLSGLAADNEQFF,TGCGCCAGCAGCTTAAGTGGGCTAGCGGCCGACAATGAGCAGTTCTTC,TRBD2,TRBJ2-1,once,TRBV5-1
CSSSQGTGVYEQYF,TGTTCCAGCAGCCAGGGGACAGGAGTCTACGAGCAGTACTTC,TRBD1,TRBJ2-7,NA,TRBV7-9
CASSLFAGVGKNIQYF,TGTGCCAGCAGTTTATTTGCAGGGGTCGGCAAAAACATTCAGTACTTC,NA,TRBJ2-4,NA,TRBV27
CASSLGRGQPQHF,TGTGCCAGCAGCTTAGGTCGGGGGCAGCCCCAGCATTTT,NA,TRBJ1-5,NA,TRBV7-2
CAWRKTTGFDTIYF,TGTGCCTGGAGGAAAACGACAGGGTTTGACACCATATATTTT,TRBD1,TRBJ1-3,NA,TRBV30